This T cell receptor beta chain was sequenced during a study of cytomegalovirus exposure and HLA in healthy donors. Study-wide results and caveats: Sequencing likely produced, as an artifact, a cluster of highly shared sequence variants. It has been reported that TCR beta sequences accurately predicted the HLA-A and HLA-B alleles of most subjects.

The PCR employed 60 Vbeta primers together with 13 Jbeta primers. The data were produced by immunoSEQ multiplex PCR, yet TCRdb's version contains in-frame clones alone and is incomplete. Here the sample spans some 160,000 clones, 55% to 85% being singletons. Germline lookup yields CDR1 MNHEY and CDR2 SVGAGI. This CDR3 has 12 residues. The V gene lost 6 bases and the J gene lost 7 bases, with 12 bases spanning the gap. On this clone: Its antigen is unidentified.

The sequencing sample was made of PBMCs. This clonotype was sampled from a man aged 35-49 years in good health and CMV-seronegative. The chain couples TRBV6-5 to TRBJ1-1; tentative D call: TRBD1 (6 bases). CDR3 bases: TGTGCCAGCAGCACAGGACAGCATGAAGCTTTCTTT. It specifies CASSTGQHEAFF.